The 16 T cell receptor beta chains below come from one sample, sequenced in a study of siplizumab effects on memory and regulatory T cells. Measured with immunoSEQ multiplex PCR; TCRdb has only the in-frame clones, and not every one. Counted here are more than 85,000 clones, 93% occurring once; the ten biggest clones make up about 0.32%. The sample comprised CD4+ T cells sorted from blood. These receptors were taken from a human donor in good health.

The chain uses TRBV7-8 and TRBJ2-7; 11 nucleotides align to TRBD1. CDR1 and CDR2 (germline): SGHVS, FQNEAQ. CDR3 size: 16 residues. V trimming: 5 bases; J trimming: 0 bases; junction bases outside the gene matches: 6. The chain's CDR3 is CASSDPGQGVSYEQYF. CDR3 DNA: TGTGCCAGCAGCGATCCGGGACAGGGGGTCTCCTACGAGCAGTACTTC.

The CDR3 DNA is TGTGCCAGCAGCCAAGATGAACCCTTAGGGGGCTACACCTTC. Protein: CASSQDEPLGGYTF. The chain joins TRBV4-2 to TRBJ1-2; D gene ambiguous. Germline V gene sequence: CDR1 LGHNA, CDR2 YNFKEQ. Trimming stripped 0 bases from V and 8 bases from J, with 13 bases between. This CDR3 contains 14 residues.

In nucleotides, the CDR3 is TGTGCCAGCACCAAGGGGGTGACTAGCGGGAGGACAGATACGCAGTATTTT. This codes for CASTKGVTSGRTDTQYF. This sequence joins TRBV7-2 and TRBJ2-3; 13 bases line up with TRBD2. Germline trimming cut 7 bases from V and 3 bases from J; bases unmatched to any gene: 10. Per germline, CDR1 SGHTA and CDR2 FQGNSA. The length of the CDR3 is 17 residues.

This sequence joins TRBV9 and TRBJ2-2; no clear D gene. The CDR3 contains 17 residues. Germline V gives CDR1 SGDLS, CDR2 YYNGEE. Deletions cut 4 bases from V and 1 base from J, with 17 bases between. CDR3 residues: CASSPPPESVNTGELFF. CDR3 DNA sequence: TGTGCCAGCAGCCCGCCCCCGGAGAGCGTGAACACCGGGGAGCTGTTTTTT. The full variable domain, rest sourced from reference TRBV9 and TRBJ2-2, is DSGVTQTPKHLITATGQRVTLRCSPRSGDLSVYWYQQSLDQGLQFLIQYYNGEERAKGNILERFSAQQFPDLHSELNLSSLELGDSALYFCASSPPPESVNTGELFFGEGSRLTVL.

V is TRBV10-3 and J is TRBJ2-7, with 11 bases fitting TRBD2. V trimming: 2 bases; J trimming: 7 bases; junction bases outside the gene matches: 7. This CDR3 spans 15 amino acids. Germline V lookup: CDR1 ENHRY, CDR2 SYGVKD. CDR3: CAISELAGGPVEQYF. The CDR3 DNA reads as TGTGCCATCAGTGAGCTAGCGGGAGGCCCGGTGGAGCAGTACTTC.

The V call is TRBV10-3, the J call TRBJ2-5, with 10 positions matching TRBD1. The CDR3 covers 16 residues. V dropped 6 bases and J dropped 5; count of bases not matched to a gene: 12. Germline-derived CDR1 and CDR2 are ENHRY and SYGVKD. The DNA for the CDR3 is TGTGCCATCAGGGGGACAGGGGAAGGGCTTTTGGAGACCCAGTACTTC. Translation: CAIRGTGEGLLETQYF.

J is TRBJ2-7 and V is TRBV2, with TRBD1 as a possible D gene (6 bases). CDR3 length equals 13 residues. The germline V gene encodes CDR1 SNHLY and CDR2 FYNNEI. Trimming shortened V by 2 bases and J by 9 bases, and 14 bases separated the two germline ends. CDR3 nucleotide sequence: TGTGCCAGCAGTGAAAGGGACAAAAGTCGGCAGTACTTC. The encoded protein is CASSERDKSRQYF.

The chain joins TRBV27 to TRBJ2-7, with D perhaps TRBD1 (6 bases). The V end was cut by 5 bases, the J end by 2 bases, with 16 bases between. Germline V gene lookup returns CDR1 MNHEY and CDR2 SMNVEV (reference sequence). This CDR3 has 15 residues. The CDR3 reads CASSIQGRMTYEQYF. The DNA of the CDR3 is TGTGCCAGCAGTATTCAGGGGCGGATGACCTACGAGCAGTACTTC.

The chain carries TRBV18 and TRBJ1-2, with D unclear. The CDR3 is made up of 16 amino acids. Germline CDR1 reads KGHSH; CDR2 reads LQKENI. V lost 2 bases and J 0 bases, leaving 13 bases between the germline ends. The DNA of the CDR3 is TGTGCCAGCTCACCAACCGGACCGGGGTCTAACTATGGCTACACCTTC. Translated: CASSPTGPGSNYGYTF.

In its sample, this clone was seen once. This chain joins TRBV5-6 and TRBJ2-5; 12 nucleotides line up with TRBD2. V lost 2 bases, J lost 1 base, and 6 bases stayed unmatched. Germline V lookup: CDR1 SGHDT, CDR2 YYEEEE. The CDR3 covers 17 residues. The CDR3 DNA reads TGTGCCAGCAGCTTAGGACTAGCGGGGACTGTCCAAGAGACCCAGTACTTC. Its protein is CASSLGLAGTVQETQYF.

The chain links TRBV7-2 to TRBJ1-5; 7 nucleotides match TRBD1. CDR1 is SGHTA, CDR2 FQGNSA, per germline. Trimming took 5 bases from V and 4 from J; bases not matched to a gene: 8. This CDR3 is 15 amino acids long. The CDR3 DNA reads TGTGCCAGCAGCGATAGGACAGGAGGAAATCAGCCCCAGCATTTT. Translating it yields CASSDRTGGNQPQHF.

V and J are TRBV19 and TRBJ1-1; TRBD1 matches 10 bases. Germline CDR1 and CDR2: LNHDA and SQIVND (reference sequence). V shed 6 bases and J 4 bases; nucleotides not matched to a gene: 2. The CDR3 has 13 residues. CDR3 DNA: TGTGCCAGTAGGCGGGACAGGGGCACTGAAGCTTTCTTT. This gives the protein CASRRDRGTEAFF.

The chain combines TRBV7-5 with TRBJ1-2; the DNA was not compared with TRBD1, the D call given in the table. TRBV7-5 is a known pseudogene. This CDR3 has 14 amino acids. The DNA of the CDR3 is TGTGCCAGAAGCTTAAAGGACAGTTTCTATGGCTACACCTTC. Encoded protein: CARSLKDSFYGYTF.

The chain has TRBV15 and TRBJ1-5; D is perhaps TRBD1 (6 bases). The CDR3 covers 14 residues. Trimming left V 2 bases short and J 5 bases short, with 10 bases between. The germline V gene has CDR1 LNHNV and CDR2 YYDKDF (reference sequence). The chain's CDR3 is CATSRTQGDQPQHF. DNA for the CDR3: TGTGCCACCAGCAGAACACAGGGAGATCAGCCCCAGCATTTT.

This clone was observed a single time. The CDR3 region has the DNA TGCGCCAGCAGCAGTGGAATGACAGGGGACTATGGCTACACCTTC. It encodes CASSSGMTGDYGYTF. The rearrangement uses TRBV5-1 and TRBJ1-2, with 8 bases lining up with TRBD1. Germline loops: CDR1 SGHRS, CDR2 YFSETQ. Unmatched junction bases numbered 8, after V lost 4 bases and J lost 3 bases. This CDR3 has 15 residues.

This clone was observed a single time. The J gene is TRBJ2-3, the V gene TRBV5-4; D gene unclear. This CDR3 is 13 amino acids long. The ends were cut back, 0 bases at V and 6 bases at J, with 8 bases in the middle. The germline CDR1 and CDR2 sequences are SGHNT and YYREEE (reference sequence). The CDR3 nucleotides are TGTGCCAGCAGCTTGGAGTCGGTGGATACGCAGTATTTT. Translating gives CASSLESVDTQYF.